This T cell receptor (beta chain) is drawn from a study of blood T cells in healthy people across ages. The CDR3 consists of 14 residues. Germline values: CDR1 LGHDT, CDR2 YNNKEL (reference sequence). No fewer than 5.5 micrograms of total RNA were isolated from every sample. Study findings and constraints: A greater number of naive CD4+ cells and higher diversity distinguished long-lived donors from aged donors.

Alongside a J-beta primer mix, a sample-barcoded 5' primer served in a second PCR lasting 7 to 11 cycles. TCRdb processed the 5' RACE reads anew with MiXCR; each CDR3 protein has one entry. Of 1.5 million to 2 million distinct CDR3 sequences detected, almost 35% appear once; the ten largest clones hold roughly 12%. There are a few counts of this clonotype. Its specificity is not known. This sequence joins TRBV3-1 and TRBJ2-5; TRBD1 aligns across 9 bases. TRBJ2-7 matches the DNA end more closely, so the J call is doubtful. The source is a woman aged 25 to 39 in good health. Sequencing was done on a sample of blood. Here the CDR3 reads CASSQRTGEGEQYF. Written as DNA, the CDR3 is TGTGCCAGCAGCCAAAGGACAGGGGAAGGCGAGCAGTACTTC.